What follows is one TCR beta chain and its context. The target antigen is unknown. This sample is part of a study of cytomegalovirus exposure and HLA in healthy donors. General study results and limits: Later work found most CMV-associated TCR beta chains apparently HLA-restricted.

The PCR made use of 60 Vbeta and 13 Jbeta primers. TCRdb's copy holds only in-frame clones and misses some; the assay was immunoSEQ multiplex PCR. This sample carries approximately 180,000 clones, over 65% of them seen once, and the ten largest clones take over 1.5%. CDR1 SGHNT and CDR2 YYREEE come from the germline V gene (reference sequence). The CDR3 runs to 15 residues. V was pared by 0 bases and J by 7 bases, with 17 bases between. The TCR comes from a woman in her thirties in good health and CMV-seronegative. Sequences were obtained from PBMCs. The chain employs TRBV5-4 and TRBJ2-7, with D possibly matching TRBD2 (6 bases). The CDR3 DNA reads as TGTGCCAGCAGCTTGGAGCGGGTTTCTCCTGCGGAGCAGTACTTC. Its translation is CASSLERVSPAEQYF.